This TCR beta chain stems from a study of blood T cell repertoires in COVID-19. Study summary: Sites in the United States, Italy and Spain provided acute and convalescent COVID-19 samples. PBMCs, B-cell-depleted T cells, or T cells were the source of the cDNA or gDNA that made up the material.

TCRdb keeps only in-frame clones here, not all; method: immunoSEQ multiplex PCR. The sample yields about 370,000 clones, over 75% seen once. The CDR3 contains 12 residues. J gave up 6 bases and V 6 bases, and 4 bases lay outside the gene matches. The V gene's germline CDR1 is MDHEN and CDR2 SYDVKM. The chain employs TRBV28 and TRBJ1-1, with 7 nucleotides matching TRBD1. Specimen: peripheral blood. The sequence was collected from a young woman with COVID-19, enrolled during active disease. The CDR3 DNA reads TGTGCCAGCAGCGTCGGGACAGCTGAAGCTTTCTTT. Translation gives CASSVGTAEAFF.